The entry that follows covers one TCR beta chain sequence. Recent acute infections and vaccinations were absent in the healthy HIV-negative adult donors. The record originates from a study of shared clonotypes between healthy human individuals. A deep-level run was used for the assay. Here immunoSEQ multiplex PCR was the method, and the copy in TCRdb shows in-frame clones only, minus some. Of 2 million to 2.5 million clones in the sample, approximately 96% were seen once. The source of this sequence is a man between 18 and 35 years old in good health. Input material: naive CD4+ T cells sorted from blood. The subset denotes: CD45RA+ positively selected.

The CDR3 sequence is CASCLASNEQFF. The DNA for the CDR3 is TGTGCCAGCTGCTTAGCGAGCAATGAGCAGTTCTTC. The chain joins TRBV2 to TRBJ2-1; D possibly corresponds to TRBD2 (5 bases). The CDR3 covers 12 residues. Trimming pared 8 bases from V and 6 bases from J, leaving 11 bases between. The germline V gene encodes CDR1 SNHLY and CDR2 FYNNEI.